One and the same sample provided the 22 T cell receptor beta chains below, sequenced in a study of T cell responses to AZD1222 COVID-19 vaccine. The protocol was immunoSEQ multiplex PCR, while the TCRdb copy is restricted to in-frame clones and leaves out a portion. The profile shows about 130,000 clones, around 89% of them singletons. This sample comprised peripheral blood, obtained on day 0 of AZD1222 vaccination. The receptors were gathered from an adult in good health.

This chain joins TRBV6-4 and TRBJ2-5; a possible D gene is TRBD2 (5 bases). Germline lookup yields CDR1 MRHNA and CDR2 SNTAGT. The CDR3 covers 12 residues. The germline V and J ends were trimmed by 2 bases and 5 bases, with 6 bases remaining between them. For the CDR3, the DNA is TGTGCCAGCAGTGACAGGGAGGAGACCCAGTACTTC. Protein: CASSDREETQYF.

The rearrangement uses TRBV5-1 and TRBJ2-1, with TRBD1 matching 10 bases. V was pared by 4 bases and J by 8 bases, with 6 bases of the junction left unmatched. Germline values: CDR1 SGHRS, CDR2 YFSETQ. The CDR3 is 14 residues long. The DNA for the CDR3 is TGCGCCAGCAGCCATGGACAGGGGGAAGATGAGCAGTTCTTC. This sequence encodes CASSHGQGEDEQFF.

This chain joins TRBV6-5 and TRBJ2-7, with D maybe TRBD1 (5 bases). Germline CDR1 and CDR2: MNHEY and SVGAGI. This CDR3 is built from 14 residues. V lost 5 bases and J 5 bases, leaving 16 bases between the germline ends. CDR3 nucleotides: TGTGCCAGCAGTCCCCGGAGACAGAGCCACGAGCAGTACTTC. It yields the protein CASSPRRQSHEQYF.

The chain recombines TRBV9 with TRBJ2-1; D ambiguous. CDR3 length equals 16 residues. Per the germline V gene, CDR1 is SGDLS and CDR2 is YYNGEE. Trimming shortened V by 3 bases and J by 0 bases, and 13 bases separated the two germline ends. The DNA for the CDR3 is TGTGCCAGCAGCGAGCGTCAAGCGAGCTCCTACAATGAGCAGTTCTTC. This sequence encodes CASSERQASSYNEQFF.

The chain is built from TRBV28 and TRBJ1-2; 9 bases fit TRBD1. With V trimmed by 7 bases and J by 2 bases, 5 bases remained unmatched. CDR1 is MDHEN and CDR2 is SYDVKM in the germline V gene. The CDR3 contains 14 residues. The CDR3 DNA sequence: TGTGCCAGCATACCCGGACAGGGGAACTATGGCTACACCTTC. This codes for CASIPGQGNYGYTF.

This chain connects TRBV5-4 to TRBJ2-5; 7 nucleotides align to TRBD1. This CDR3 comprises 13 residues. The germline CDR1 and CDR2 sequences are SGHNT and YYREEE (reference sequence). J gave up 4 bases and V 2 bases, and 2 bases lay outside the gene matches. This CDR3 is CASSLAGGETQYF. In DNA form, the CDR3 reads TGTGCCAGCAGCTTAGCAGGGGGAGAGACCCAGTACTTC.

The V gene is TRBV9, the J gene TRBJ2-3, with 13 bases that match TRBD2. CDR3 size: 16 residues. V shed 4 bases and J 1 base; nucleotides not matched to a gene: 3. Germline values: CDR1 SGDLS, CDR2 YYNGEE. The CDR3 is CASSFTSGGGTDTQYF. The CDR3 bases are TGTGCCAGCAGCTTCACTAGCGGGGGGGGCACAGATACGCAGTATTTT.

J is TRBJ1-2 and V is TRBV6-4; TRBD1 aligns across 7 bases. The CDR3 consists of 15 residues. V trimming: 6 bases; J trimming: 4 bases; junction bases outside the gene matches: 11. Germline V gives CDR1 MRHNA, CDR2 SNTAGT. The chain's CDR3 is CASSVRKGALYGYTF. As DNA, the CDR3 is TGTGCCAGCAGCGTCCGGAAGGGGGCCCTCTATGGCTACACCTTC.

The rearrangement links TRBV9 to TRBJ2-2, with D perhaps matching TRBD1 (6 bases). V dropped 0 bases and J dropped 3 bases, with 12 bases sitting between them. The V gene's germline CDR1 is SGDLS and CDR2 YYNGEE. The CDR3 length is 16 residues. The CDR3 here is CASSVAGQMHTGELFF. The CDR3 bases are TGTGCCAGCAGCGTAGCTGGACAGATGCACACCGGGGAGCTGTTTTTT.

The chain links TRBV7-9 to TRBJ2-7; D unclear. The length of the CDR3 is 14 residues. Germline values: CDR1 SEHNR, CDR2 FQNEAQ (reference sequence). The germline V and J ends were trimmed by 4 bases and 0 bases, with 10 bases remaining between them. The CDR3 DNA sequence: TGTGCCAGCAGCTACTTACAGAGCTCCTACGAGCAGTACTTC. Protein sequence: CASSYLQSSYEQYF.

This chain joins TRBV11-3 and TRBJ2-7; tentatively, D is TRBD1 (6 bases). Germline V gene lookup returns CDR1 SGHNT and CDR2 YENEEA. The germline V and J ends were trimmed by 5 bases and 2 bases, with 13 bases remaining between them. CDR3 length: 14 residues. The CDR3 sequence: CASSPGVRTYEQYF. CDR3 sequence (DNA): TGTGCCAGCAGCCCAGGGGTTAGGACCTACGAGCAGTACTTC.

The chain uses TRBV28 and TRBJ1-2; D ambiguous. Germline V gives CDR1 MDHEN, CDR2 SYDVKM. Trimming pared 5 bases from V and 0 bases from J, leaving 4 bases between. The CDR3 has 12 amino acids. CDR3 in amino acids: CASSPSNYGYTF. CDR3 nucleotides: TGTGCCAGCAGTCCCTCTAACTATGGCTACACCTTC.

A few counts support this clone. V usage is TRBV5-1 and J usage is TRBJ2-2; D is perhaps TRBD1 (6 bases). The CDR3 runs to 14 residues. V shed 2 bases and J shed 5 bases, with 10 bases lying between them. Germline assignment: CDR1 SGHRS and CDR2 YFSETQ. For the CDR3, the DNA is TGCGCCAGCAGCTTTCCACAGGGAACCGGGGAGCTGTTTTTT. The encoded protein is CASSFPQGTGELFF.

In the case of this clone: One end of the junction does not line up with germline, which may come from a read error. This chain uses TRBV7-9 with TRBJ1-2; weak D call: TRBD1 (5 bases). The V gene's germline CDR1 is SEHNR and CDR2 FQNEAQ (reference sequence). The CDR3 has 10 residues. As DNA, the CDR3 is TGTGCCAGCTGGAGGGACTCCTTTTTCTTC. Amino acids: CASWRDSFFF.

The gene calls are TRBV6-4 and TRBJ1-5, with 10 bases identical to TRBD1. CDR1 and CDR2 from the germline V gene are MRHNA and SNTAGT. V was clipped by 6 bases and J by 2 bases; unmatched bases: 4. The CDR3 spans 15 residues. The CDR3 sequence is CASRGDRGGNQPQHF. The CDR3 DNA reads as TGTGCCAGCAGGGGGGACAGGGGAGGCAATCAGCCCCAGCATTTT.

This clone was seen more than once but under ten times. The rearrangement links TRBV4-2 to TRBJ2-7; 8 bases match TRBD2. V gave up 1 base and J gave up 5 bases; unmatched junction bases: 13. Germline values: CDR1 LGHNA, CDR2 YNFKEQ. This CDR3 contains 17 residues. The CDR3 sequence: CASSQAPQAGAPHEQYF. In DNA, the CDR3 is TGTGCCAGCAGCCAAGCCCCCCAAGCGGGAGCCCCCCACGAGCAGTACTTC.

The chain joins TRBV7-2 to TRBJ2-5; 14 bases agree with TRBD2. V trimming: 4 bases; J trimming: 7 bases; junction bases outside the gene matches: 2. The CDR3 is 14 residues long. Germline V lookup: CDR1 SGHTA, CDR2 FQGNSA. The DNA of the CDR3 is TGTGCCAGCAGCTCGGGACTAGCGGGGGCGACCCAGTACTTC. It encodes CASSSGLAGATQYF. Drawing the rest from reference TRBV7-2 and TRBJ2-5, the complete variable domain is GAGVSQSPSNKVTEKGKDVELRCDPISGHTALYWYRQSLGQGLEFLIYFQGNSAPDKSGLPSDRFSAERTGGSVSTLTIQRTQQEDSAVYLCASSSGLAGATQYFGPGTRLLVL.

CDR3 DNA: TGTGCCAGTAGTACAGGGAATGGGGCCACTGAAGCTTTCTTT. Protein sequence: CASSTGNGATEAFF. The genes are TRBV25-1 and TRBJ1-1; the D gene is possibly TRBD1 (6 bases). Trimming left V 9 bases short and J 4 bases short, with 18 bases between. This CDR3 comprises 14 residues. Germline CDR1 reads MGHDK; CDR2 reads SYGVNS.

This chain links TRBV24-1 with TRBJ2-1; 7 nucleotides match TRBD2. The CDR3 is 13 residues long. The trim removed 5 bases at V and 9 bases at J, leaving 6 bases unmatched. Germline V CDR1 and CDR2: KGHDR, SFDVKD. The CDR3 DNA is TGTGCCACCAGTGTCGGCGGGAGCTTTGAGCAGTTCTTC. Amino acids: CATSVGGSFEQFF.

This chain connects TRBV6-5 to TRBJ2-3, with D unresolved. V was cut by 0 bases and J by 0 bases, with 7 bases left in between. CDR1 is MNHEY and CDR2 is SVGAGI in the germline V gene. There are 15 residues in the CDR3. CDR3 amino acids: CASSYSWGSTDTQYF. The CDR3 coding sequence is TGTGCCAGCAGTTACTCGTGGGGAAGCACAGATACGCAGTATTTT.

The chain links TRBV27 to TRBJ1-4; 8 bases fit TRBD1. Germline values: CDR1 MNHEY, CDR2 SMNVEV (reference sequence). Trimming cost V 0 bases and J 10 bases; bases outside gene matches: 4. CDR3 length: 14 residues. CDR3 in DNA: TGTGCCAGCAGTTTATCGGACAGGGTAAGAAAACTGTTTTTT. Its translation: CASSLSDRVRKLFF.

The chain combines TRBV11-3 with TRBJ1-1; D ambiguous. V lost 3 bases, J lost 1 base, and 3 bases lay in between. The germline V gene encodes CDR1 SGHNT and CDR2 YENEEA. The CDR3 is made up of 12 amino acids. CDR3 residues: CASSFANTEAFF. CDR3 coding DNA: TGTGCCAGCAGCTTTGCGAACACTGAAGCTTTCTTT.